This T cell receptor beta chain was profiled in a study of cytotoxic CD8 clonotypes in ibrutinib-treated CLL. This clone appeared once. The ends were cut back, 1 base at V and 0 bases at J, with 7 bases in the middle. Germline values: CDR1 SGHTA, CDR2 FQGNSA. This CDR3 contains 15 residues. Sequencing used immunoSEQ multiplex PCR; TCRdb keeps in-frame clones, though not all of them. This table has around 310,000 clones, more than 65% appearing once. The receptor was isolated from a human donor with chronic lymphocytic leukemia. The rearrangement joins TRBV7-2 to TRBJ1-5; D might be TRBD1 (5 bases). Sequencing used PBMCs, obtained before ibrutinib treatment. CDR3 DNA sequence: TGTGCCAGCAGCTTAGGGACATATAGCAATCAGCCCCAGCATTTT. Amino acid sequence: CASSLGTYSNQPQHF.